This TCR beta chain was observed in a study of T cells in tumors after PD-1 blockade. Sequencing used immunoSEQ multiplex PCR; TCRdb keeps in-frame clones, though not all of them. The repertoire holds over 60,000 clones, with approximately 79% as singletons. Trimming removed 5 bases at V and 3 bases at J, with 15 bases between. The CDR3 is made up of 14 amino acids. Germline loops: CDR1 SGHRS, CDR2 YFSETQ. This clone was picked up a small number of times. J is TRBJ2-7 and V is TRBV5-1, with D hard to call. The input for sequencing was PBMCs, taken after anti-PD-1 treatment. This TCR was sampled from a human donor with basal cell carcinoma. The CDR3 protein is CASRVELASYEQYF. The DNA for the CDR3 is TGCGCCAGCAGAGTTGAACTTGCGAGCTACGAGCAGTACTTC.